The present TCR beta chain was sequenced within a study of T cells after posttransplantation cyclophosphamide. Study-wide points: Donor-recipient repertoire similarity was low at 1-2 months, rising over year one. TRB clonality was highly associated with recipient CMV seropositivity and reactivation.

The protocol was immunoSEQ multiplex PCR, while the TCRdb copy is restricted to in-frame clones and leaves out a portion. The sample has around 35,000 clones, none seen only once. On the day of bone marrow donation, the related graft donor provided peripheral blood. J was trimmed by 0 bases and V by 4 bases; bases with no gene match: 6. Germline V gene data show CDR1 as MNHNS and CDR2 as SASEGT. The CDR3 runs to 15 residues. Many counts were recorded for this clone. Its antigen remains unknown. What was sequenced was PBMCs. The source of this sequence is a girl aged 5 to 17 in good health, CMV-negative, and a related stem cell transplant donor. The genes are TRBV6-1 and TRBJ2-7; 7 bases fit TRBD1. For the CDR3, the DNA is TGTGCCAGCAGTGCCGGGACAGTCTTCTCCTACGAGCAGTACTTC. Protein product: CASSAGTVFSYEQYF.